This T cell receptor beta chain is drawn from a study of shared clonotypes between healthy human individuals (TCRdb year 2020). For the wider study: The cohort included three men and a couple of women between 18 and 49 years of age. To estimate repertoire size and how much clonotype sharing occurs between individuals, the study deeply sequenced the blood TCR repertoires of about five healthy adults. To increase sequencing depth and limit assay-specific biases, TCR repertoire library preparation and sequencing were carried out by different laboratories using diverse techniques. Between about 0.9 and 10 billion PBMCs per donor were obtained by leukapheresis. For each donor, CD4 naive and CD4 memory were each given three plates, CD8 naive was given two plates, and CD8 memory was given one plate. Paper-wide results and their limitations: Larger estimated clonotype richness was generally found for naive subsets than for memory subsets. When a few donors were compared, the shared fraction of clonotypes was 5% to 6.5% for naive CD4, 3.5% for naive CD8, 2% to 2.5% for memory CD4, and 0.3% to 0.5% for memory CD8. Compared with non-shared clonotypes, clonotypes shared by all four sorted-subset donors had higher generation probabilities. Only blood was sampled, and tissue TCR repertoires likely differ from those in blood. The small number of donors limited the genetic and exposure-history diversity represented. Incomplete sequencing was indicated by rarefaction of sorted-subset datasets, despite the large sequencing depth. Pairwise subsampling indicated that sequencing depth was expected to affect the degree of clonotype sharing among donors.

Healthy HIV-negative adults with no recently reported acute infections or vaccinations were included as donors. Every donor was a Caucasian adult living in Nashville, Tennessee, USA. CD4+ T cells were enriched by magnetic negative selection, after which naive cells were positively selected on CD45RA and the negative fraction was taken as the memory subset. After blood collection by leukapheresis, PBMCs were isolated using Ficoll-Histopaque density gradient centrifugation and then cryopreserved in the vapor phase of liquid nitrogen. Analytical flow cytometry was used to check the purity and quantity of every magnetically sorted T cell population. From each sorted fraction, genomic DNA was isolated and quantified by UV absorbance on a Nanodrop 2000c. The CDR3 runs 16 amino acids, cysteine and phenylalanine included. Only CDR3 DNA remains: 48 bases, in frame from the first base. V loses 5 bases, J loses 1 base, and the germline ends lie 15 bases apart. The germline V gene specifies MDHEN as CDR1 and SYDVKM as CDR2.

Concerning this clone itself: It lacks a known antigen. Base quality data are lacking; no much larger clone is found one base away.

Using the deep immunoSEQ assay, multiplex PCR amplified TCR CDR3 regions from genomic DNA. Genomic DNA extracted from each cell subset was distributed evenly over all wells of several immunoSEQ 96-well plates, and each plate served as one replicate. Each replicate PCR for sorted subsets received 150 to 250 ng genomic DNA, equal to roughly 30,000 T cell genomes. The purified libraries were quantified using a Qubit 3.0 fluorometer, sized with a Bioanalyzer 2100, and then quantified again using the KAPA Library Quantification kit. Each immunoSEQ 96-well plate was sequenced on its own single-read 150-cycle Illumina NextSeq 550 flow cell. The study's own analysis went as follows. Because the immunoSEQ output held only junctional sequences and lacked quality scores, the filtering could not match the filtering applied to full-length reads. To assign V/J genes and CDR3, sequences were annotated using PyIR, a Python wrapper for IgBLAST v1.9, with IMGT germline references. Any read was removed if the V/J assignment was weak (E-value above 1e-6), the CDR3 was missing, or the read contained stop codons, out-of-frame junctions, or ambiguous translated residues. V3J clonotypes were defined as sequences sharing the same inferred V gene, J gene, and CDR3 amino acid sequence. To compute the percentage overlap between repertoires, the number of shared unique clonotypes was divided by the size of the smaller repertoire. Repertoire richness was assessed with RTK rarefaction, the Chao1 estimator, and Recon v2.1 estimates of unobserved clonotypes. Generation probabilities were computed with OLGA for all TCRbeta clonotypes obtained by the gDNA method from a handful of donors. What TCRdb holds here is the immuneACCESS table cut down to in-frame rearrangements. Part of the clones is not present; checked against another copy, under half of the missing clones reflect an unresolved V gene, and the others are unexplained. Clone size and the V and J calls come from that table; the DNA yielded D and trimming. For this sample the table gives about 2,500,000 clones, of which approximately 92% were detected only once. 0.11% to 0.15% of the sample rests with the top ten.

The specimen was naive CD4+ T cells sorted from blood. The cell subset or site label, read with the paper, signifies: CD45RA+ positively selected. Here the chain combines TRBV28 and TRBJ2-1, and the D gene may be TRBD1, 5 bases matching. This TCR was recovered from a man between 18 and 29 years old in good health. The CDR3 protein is CASSLRAGISYNEQFF. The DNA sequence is TGTGCCAGCAGTCTCCGGGCAGGGATATCCTACAATGAGCAGTTCTTC.